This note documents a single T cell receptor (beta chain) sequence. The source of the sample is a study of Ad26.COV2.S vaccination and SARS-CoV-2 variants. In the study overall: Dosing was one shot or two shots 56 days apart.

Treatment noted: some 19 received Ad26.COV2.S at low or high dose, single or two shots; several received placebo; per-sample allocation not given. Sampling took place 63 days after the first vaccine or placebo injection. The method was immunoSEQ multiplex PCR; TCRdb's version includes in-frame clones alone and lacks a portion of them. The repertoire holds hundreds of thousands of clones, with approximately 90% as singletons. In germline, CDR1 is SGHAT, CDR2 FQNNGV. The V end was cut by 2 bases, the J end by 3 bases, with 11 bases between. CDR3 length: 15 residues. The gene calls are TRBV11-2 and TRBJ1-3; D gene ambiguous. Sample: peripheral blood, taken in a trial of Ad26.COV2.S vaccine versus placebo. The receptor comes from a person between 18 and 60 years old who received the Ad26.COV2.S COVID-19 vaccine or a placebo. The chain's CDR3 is CASSLLGDYGNTIYF. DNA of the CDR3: TGTGCCAGCAGCTTACTCGGGGATTATGGAAACACCATATATTTT.